The T cell receptor (beta chain) under discussion was sequenced for a study of T cell changes during pregnancy in multiple sclerosis. Repertoires were generated with immunoSEQ multiplex PCR, while TCRdb's copy carries only in-frame clones and drops some. The data hold 24,000 or so clones, with roughly 86% observed a single time. The sequencing used CD8+ T cells from peripheral blood mononuclear cells, collected in the first trimester of pregnancy. The TCR comes from a female donor in good health, enrolled as a control in a pregnancy study.

The DNA of the CDR3 is TGTGCCAGCTGCGCGGACGGGACTGGCGAAAAACTGTTTTTT. It encodes CASCADGTGEKLFF. The gene calls are TRBV2 and TRBJ1-4; D possibly corresponds to TRBD1 (5 bases). From germline, CDR1 is SNHLY and CDR2 FYNNEI. Trimming stripped 8 bases from V and 8 bases from J, with 18 bases between. The CDR3 loop spans 14 amino acids.